This paragraph reports one T cell receptor (beta chain). The data were obtained in a study of cytomegalovirus exposure and HLA in healthy donors. CDR1 and CDR2 from the germline V gene are SGHRS and YFSETQ. Trimming removed 0 bases from V and 8 bases from J; junction bases left unmatched: 18. The CDR3 covers 19 residues. PCR involved 60 Vbeta and 13 Jbeta primers. Profiled with immunoSEQ multiplex PCR; TCRdb holds only in-frame clones, not every one. The sample lists about 160,000 clones; 65% to 90% were seen once. The material sequenced was PBMCs. This chain joins TRBV5-1 and TRBJ2-1, with 9 bases that match TRBD2. The sequence derives from a man between 50 and 59 years old in good health and CMV-seropositive. The CDR3 nucleotides are TGCGCCAGCAGCTTGGCATGGCAGCGGGAGGTTGGGGGCGTCCATGAGCAGTTCTTC. It translates to CASSLAWQREVGGVHEQFF.